This T cell receptor (beta chain) was observed in a study of OX40 agonist ivuxolimab in advanced cancers. Germline V gives CDR1 SGHAT, CDR2 FQNNGV. V gave up 3 bases and J gave up 0 bases, with 11 bases separating them. CDR3 length: 15 amino acids. The table came from immunoSEQ multiplex PCR; TCRdb's copy has only in-frame clones and leaves some out. The profile covers 52,000 or so clones, with 65% to 85% appearing a single time and about 0.65% taken by the ten largest. This clonotype was sampled from an adult with an advanced solid tumor such as melanoma, head and neck, liver or kidney cancer. J is TRBJ1-2 and V is TRBV11-2; no definite D call. Source: CD4+ or CD8+ T cells sorted from blood, taken in a trial of the OX40 agonist ivuxolimab. The CDR3 reads CASSFLLAANYGYTF. CDR3 nucleotide sequence: TGTGCCAGCAGCTTCCTTTTGGCTGCTAACTATGGCTACACCTTC. Variable domain in full (rest from reference TRBV11-2 and TRBJ1-2): EAGVAQSPRYKIIEKRQSVAFWCNPISGHATLYWYQQILGQGPKLLIQFQNNGVVDDSQLPKDRFSAERLKGVDSTLKIQPAKLEDSAVYLCASSFLLAANYGYTFGSGTRLTVV.